Described below is a single TCR beta chain sequence and its context. Here immunoSEQ multiplex PCR was the method, and the copy in TCRdb shows in-frame clones only, minus some. The sample has some 180,000 clones; 87% are singletons. This sample is part of a study of Ad26.COV2.S vaccination and SARS-CoV-2 variants. Looked up from germline, CDR1 is MGHRA and CDR2 is YSYEKL. V lost 3 bases and J 3 bases, leaving 17 bases between the germline ends. The CDR3 sequence is 16 residues long. The sequence was collected from a human donor who had recovered from COVID-19. This specimen consisted of peripheral blood, obtained after recovery from COVID-19. V gene TRBV4-1 combines with J gene TRBJ1-2, with D possibly matching TRBD1 (5 bases). CDR3 DNA sequence: TGCGCCAGCAGCCATACCGGGACCGGGGCGGACTATGGCTACACCTTC. Its protein is CASSHTGTGADYGYTF.